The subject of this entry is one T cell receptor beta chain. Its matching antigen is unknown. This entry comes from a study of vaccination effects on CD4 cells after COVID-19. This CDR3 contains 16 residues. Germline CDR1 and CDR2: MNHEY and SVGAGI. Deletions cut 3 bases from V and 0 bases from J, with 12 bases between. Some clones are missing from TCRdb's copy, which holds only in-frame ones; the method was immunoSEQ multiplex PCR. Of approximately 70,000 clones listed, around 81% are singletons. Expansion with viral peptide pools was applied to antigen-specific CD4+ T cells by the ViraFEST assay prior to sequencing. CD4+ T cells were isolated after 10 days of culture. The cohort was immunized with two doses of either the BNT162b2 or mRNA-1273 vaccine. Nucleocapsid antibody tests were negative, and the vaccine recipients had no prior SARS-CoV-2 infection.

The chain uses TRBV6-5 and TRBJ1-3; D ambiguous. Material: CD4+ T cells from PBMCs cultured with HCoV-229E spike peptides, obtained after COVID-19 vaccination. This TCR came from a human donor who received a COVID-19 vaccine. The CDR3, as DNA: TGTGCCAGCAGTTATTCCGGCCTTAACTCTGGAAACACCATATATTTT. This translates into CASSYSGLNSGNTIYF.